These T cell receptor beta chains were read from a single sample in a study of blood T cell repertoires in COVID-19. Only in-frame clones appear in the TCRdb table, and some are missing; sequencing was by immunoSEQ multiplex PCR. The table has hundreds of thousands of clones, roughly nine tenths seen once. Sequenced sample: PBMCs or T cells enriched from blood (not recorded which). These receptors all come from a man in his thirties or forties who had recovered from COVID-19. The CDR3 runs from the conserved cysteine through the conserved F or W.

j_call: TRBJ1-3
v_call: TRBV6-5
cdr3_aa: CASRPRGRGNTIYF

j_call: TRBJ2-1
v_call: TRBV9
cdr3_aa: CASSSLIVDNEQFF

j_call: TRBJ2-7
v_call: TRBV12-3/TRBV12-4
cdr3_aa: CASSSTGIVQYF

j_call: TRBJ2-1
v_call: TRBV7-8
cdr3_aa: CASSQRTREQFF

j_call: TRBJ1-5
v_call: TRBV19
cdr3_aa: CASSIPPGQSNQPQHF

j_call: TRBJ2-2
v_call: TRBV2
cdr3_aa: CASRLGQGTTGELFF

j_call: TRBJ1-2
v_call: TRBV29-1
cdr3_aa: CSVELEGYTF

j_call: TRBJ2-1
v_call: TRBV30
cdr3_aa: CAWKTSNSYNEQFF

j_call: TRBJ2-1
v_call: TRBV24-1
cdr3_aa: CATSDGTQPFNEQFF

j_call: TRBJ2-1
v_call: TRBV13
cdr3_aa: CASRVAVSSYNEQFF